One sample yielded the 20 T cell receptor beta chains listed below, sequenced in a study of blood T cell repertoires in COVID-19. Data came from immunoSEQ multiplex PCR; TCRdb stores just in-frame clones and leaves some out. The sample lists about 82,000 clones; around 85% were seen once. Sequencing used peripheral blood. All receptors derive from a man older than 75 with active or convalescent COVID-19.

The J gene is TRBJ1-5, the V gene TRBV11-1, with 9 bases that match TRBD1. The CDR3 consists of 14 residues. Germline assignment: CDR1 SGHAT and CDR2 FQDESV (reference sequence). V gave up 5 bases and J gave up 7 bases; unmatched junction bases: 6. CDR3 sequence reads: CASSHGTGNQPQHF. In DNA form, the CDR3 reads TGTGCCAGCAGCCACGGGACAGGGAACCAGCCCCAGCATTTT.

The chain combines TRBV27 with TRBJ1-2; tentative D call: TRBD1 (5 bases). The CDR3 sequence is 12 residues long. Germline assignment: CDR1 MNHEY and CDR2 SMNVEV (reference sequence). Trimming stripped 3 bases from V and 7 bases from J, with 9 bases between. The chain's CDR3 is CASSFQGGGYTF. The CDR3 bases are TGTGCCAGCAGTTTCCAGGGAGGTGGCTACACCTTC.

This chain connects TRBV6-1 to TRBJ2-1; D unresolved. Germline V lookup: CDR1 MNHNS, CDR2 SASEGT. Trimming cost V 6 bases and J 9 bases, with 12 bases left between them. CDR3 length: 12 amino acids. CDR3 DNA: TGTGCCAGCAGGCTCCTCAGAGGTGAGCAGTTCTTC. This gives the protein CASRLLRGEQFF.

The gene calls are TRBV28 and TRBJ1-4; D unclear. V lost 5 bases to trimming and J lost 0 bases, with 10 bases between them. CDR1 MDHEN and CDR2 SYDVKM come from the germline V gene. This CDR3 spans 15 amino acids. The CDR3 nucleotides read TGTGCCAGCAGTACCCCCCGGGCAACTAATGAAAAACTGTTTTTT. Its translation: CASSTPRATNEKLFF.

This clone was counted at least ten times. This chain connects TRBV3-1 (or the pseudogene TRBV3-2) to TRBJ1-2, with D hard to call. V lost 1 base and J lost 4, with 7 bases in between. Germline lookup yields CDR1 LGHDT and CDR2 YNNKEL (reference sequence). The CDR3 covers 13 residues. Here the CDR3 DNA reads TGTGCCAGCAGCCAAGGGCAGGCCTATGGCTACACCTTC. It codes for CASSQGQAYGYTF.

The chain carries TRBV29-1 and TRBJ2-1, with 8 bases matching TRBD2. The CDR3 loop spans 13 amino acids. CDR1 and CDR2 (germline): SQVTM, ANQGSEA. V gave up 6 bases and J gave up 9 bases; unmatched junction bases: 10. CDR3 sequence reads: CSVARGGQSEQFF. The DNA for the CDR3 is TGCAGCGTAGCACGGGGGGGGCAATCTGAGCAGTTCTTC.

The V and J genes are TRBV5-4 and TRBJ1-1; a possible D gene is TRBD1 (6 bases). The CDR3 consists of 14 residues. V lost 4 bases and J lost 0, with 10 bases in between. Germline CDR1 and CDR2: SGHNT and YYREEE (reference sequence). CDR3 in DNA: TGTGCCAGCAGCCTCCAGGGGATGAACACTGAAGCTTTCTTT. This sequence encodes CASSLQGMNTEAFF.

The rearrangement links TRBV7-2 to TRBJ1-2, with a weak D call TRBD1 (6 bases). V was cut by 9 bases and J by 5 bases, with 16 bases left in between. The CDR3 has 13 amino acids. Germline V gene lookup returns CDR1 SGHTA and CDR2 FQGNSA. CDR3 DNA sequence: TGTGCCAGTGACAAGGGGGGGGCTTATGGCTACACCTTC. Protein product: CASDKGGAYGYTF.

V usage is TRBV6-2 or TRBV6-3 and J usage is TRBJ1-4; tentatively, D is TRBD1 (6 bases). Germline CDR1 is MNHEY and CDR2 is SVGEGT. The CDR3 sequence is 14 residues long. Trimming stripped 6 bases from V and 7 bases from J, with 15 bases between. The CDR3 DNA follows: TGTGCCAGCAGCAGAATAAGACAGGTTGAAAAACTGTTTTTT. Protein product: CASSRIRQVEKLFF.

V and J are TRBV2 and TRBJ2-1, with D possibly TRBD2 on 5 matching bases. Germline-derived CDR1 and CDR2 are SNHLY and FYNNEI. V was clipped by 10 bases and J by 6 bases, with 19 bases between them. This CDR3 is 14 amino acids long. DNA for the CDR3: TGTGCCATCAAGGAGGTGTATAGAGGCAATGAGCAGTTCTTC. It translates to CAIKEVYRGNEQFF.

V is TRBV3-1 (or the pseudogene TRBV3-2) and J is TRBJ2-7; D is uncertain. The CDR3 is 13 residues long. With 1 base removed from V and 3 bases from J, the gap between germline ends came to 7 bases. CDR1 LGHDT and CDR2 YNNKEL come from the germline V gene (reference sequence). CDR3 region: CASSQAGHYEQYV. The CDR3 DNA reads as TGTGCCAGCAGCCAAGCAGGTCACTACGAGCAGTACGTC.

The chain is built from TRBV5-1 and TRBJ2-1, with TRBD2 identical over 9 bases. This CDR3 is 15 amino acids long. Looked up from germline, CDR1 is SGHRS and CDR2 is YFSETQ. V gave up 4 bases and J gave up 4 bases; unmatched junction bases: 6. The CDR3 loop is CASSKGRGGYNEQFF. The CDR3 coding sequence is TGCGCCAGCAGCAAGGGGCGGGGGGGATACAATGAGCAGTTCTTC. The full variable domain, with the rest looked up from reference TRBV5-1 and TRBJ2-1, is KAGVTQTPRYLIKTRGQQVTLSCSPISGHRSVSWYQQTPGQGLQFLFEYFSETQRNKGNFPGRFSGRQFSNSRSEMNVSTLELGDSALYLCASSKGRGGYNEQFFGPGTRLTVL.

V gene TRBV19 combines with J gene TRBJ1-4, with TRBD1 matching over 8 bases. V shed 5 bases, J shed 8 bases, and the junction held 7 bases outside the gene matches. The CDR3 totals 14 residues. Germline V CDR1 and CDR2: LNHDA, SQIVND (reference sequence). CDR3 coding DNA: TGTGCCAGTAGTTCCAGGACAGGGAACGAAAAACTGTTTTTT. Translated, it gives CASSSRTGNEKLFF.

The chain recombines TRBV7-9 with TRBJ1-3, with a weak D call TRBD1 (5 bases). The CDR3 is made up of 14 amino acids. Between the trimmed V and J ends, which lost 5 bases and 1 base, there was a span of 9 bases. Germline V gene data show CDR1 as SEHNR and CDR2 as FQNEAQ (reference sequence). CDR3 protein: CASSRQGSGNTIYF. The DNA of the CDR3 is TGTGCCAGCAGCCGTCAGGGATCTGGAAACACCATATATTTT.

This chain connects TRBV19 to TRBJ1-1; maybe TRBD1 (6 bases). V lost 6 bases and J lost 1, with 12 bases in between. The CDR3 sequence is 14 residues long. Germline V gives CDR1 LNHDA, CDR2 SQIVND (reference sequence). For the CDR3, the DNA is TGTGCCAGTAGCCACAGGGTGACGAACACTGAAGCTTTCTTT. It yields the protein CASSHRVTNTEAFF.

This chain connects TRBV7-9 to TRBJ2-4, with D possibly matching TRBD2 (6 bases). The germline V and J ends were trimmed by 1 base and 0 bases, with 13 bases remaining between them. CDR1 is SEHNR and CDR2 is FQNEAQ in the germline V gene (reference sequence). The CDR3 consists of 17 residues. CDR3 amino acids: CASSLVVGGIAKNIQYF. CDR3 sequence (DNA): TGTGCCAGCAGCTTAGTGGTGGGCGGGATAGCCAAAAACATTCAGTACTTC.

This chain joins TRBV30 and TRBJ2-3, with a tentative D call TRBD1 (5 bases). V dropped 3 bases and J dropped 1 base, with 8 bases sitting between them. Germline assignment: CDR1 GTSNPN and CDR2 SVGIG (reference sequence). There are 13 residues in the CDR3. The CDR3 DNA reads TGTGCCTGGAGCAAACAGGGCACAGATACGCAGTATTTT. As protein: CAWSKQGTDTQYF.

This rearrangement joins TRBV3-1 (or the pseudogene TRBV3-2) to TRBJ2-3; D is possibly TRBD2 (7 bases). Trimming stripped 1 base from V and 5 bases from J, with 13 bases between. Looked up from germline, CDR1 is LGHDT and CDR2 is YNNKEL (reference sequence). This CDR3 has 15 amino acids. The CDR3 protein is CASSQVRGAGDTQYF. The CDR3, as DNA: TGTGCCAGCAGCCAAGTTCGGGGGGCAGGAGATACGCAGTATTTT.

The CDR3 sequence: CASSPAGVRTDTQYF. In DNA form, the CDR3 reads TGTGCCAGCTCGCCAGCGGGAGTTAGGACAGATACGCAGTATTTT. This chain links TRBV18 with TRBJ2-3; 8 bases fit TRBD2. Trimming at V came to 6 bases and at J to 3 bases, leaving 8 bases not matched to a gene. This CDR3 has 15 residues. Germline CDR1 and CDR2: KGHSH and LQKENI.

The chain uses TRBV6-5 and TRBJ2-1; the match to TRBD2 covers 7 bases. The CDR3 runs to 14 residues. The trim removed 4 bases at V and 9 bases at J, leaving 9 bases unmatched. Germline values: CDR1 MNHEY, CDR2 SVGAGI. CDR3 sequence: CASSSGLVAAEQFF. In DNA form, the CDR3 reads TGTGCCAGCAGTTCCGGACTAGTGGCAGCTGAGCAGTTCTTC.